The 19 T cell receptor beta chains given below trace back to one sample, sequenced in a study of cytomegalovirus exposure and HLA in healthy donors. PCR employed 60 Vbeta and 13 Jbeta primers. Measured with immunoSEQ multiplex PCR; TCRdb has only the in-frame clones, and not every one. The top ten hold roughly 7% of the sample, which has under 150,000 clones, roughly 9.6% seen once. The sample consisted of PBMCs. All receptors derive from a woman aged 40 to 55 in good health and CMV-seropositive.

This clone has only a few counts. The gene calls are TRBV7-3 and TRBJ2-5; TRBD2 might be the D (7 bases). Germline V gene sequence: CDR1 SGHTA, CDR2 FQGTGA. The ends were cut back, 2 bases at V and 7 bases at J, with 17 bases in the middle. CDR3 length: 15 amino acids. The CDR3 loop reads CASSLGRGLDGTQYF. The CDR3 DNA follows: TGTGCCAGCAGCTTAGGGCGGGGGCTAGATGGGACCCAGTACTTC.

There are a few counts of this clone. The chain combines TRBV6-5 with TRBJ2-3; 7 bases map to TRBD2. This CDR3 region has 15 residues. Per germline, CDR1 MNHEY and CDR2 SVGAGI. V was pared by 2 bases and J by 0 bases, with 2 bases of the junction left unmatched. As DNA, the CDR3 is TGTGCCAGCAGTTACGGGGGGGTGAGCACAGATACGCAGTATTTT. Its translation: CASSYGGVSTDTQYF.

This clone occurred a few times. The V call is TRBV5-1, the J call TRBJ2-3; TRBD1 agrees at 10 bases. The CDR3 spans 16 residues. The germline V gene has CDR1 SGHRS and CDR2 YFSETQ. J was trimmed by 4 bases and V by 4 bases; bases with no gene match: 9. The CDR3: CASSAGQGGGSDTQYF. CDR3 coding DNA: TGCGCCAGCAGCGCCGGACAGGGGGGCGGATCAGATACGCAGTATTTT.

The chain combines TRBV19 with TRBJ2-2, with TRBD1 matching 12 bases. Germline loops: CDR1 LNHDA, CDR2 SQIVND (reference sequence). The V and J ends lost 7 bases and 7 bases, in that order; junction bases with no gene match: 4. This CDR3 has 14 residues. CDR3 amino acids: CASNRDRGRGELFF. In nucleotides, the CDR3 is TGTGCCAGTAACCGGGACAGGGGGCGCGGGGAGCTGTTTTTT.

This clone has more than one count but fewer than ten. CDR3 sequence (DNA): TGTGCCAGCTCACCGGCGCAAGGAGATGGCTACACCTTC. Translating it yields CASSPAQGDGYTF. The chain recombines TRBV18 with TRBJ1-2; D unclear. Trimming cost V 3 bases and J 6 bases, with 11 bases left between them. Germline CDR1 and CDR2: KGHSH and LQKENI. This CDR3 is 13 amino acids long.

This clone was picked up a small number of times. A junction boundary mismatches the germline segment, possibly from a read error. This chain links TRBV7-2 with TRBJ1-2, with D possibly being TRBD1 (5 bases). The CDR3 covers 13 residues. The germline CDR1 and CDR2 sequences are SGHTA and FQGNSA. This CDR3 reads CASSPREGYGSTF. CDR3 DNA: TGTGCCAGCAGCCCCAGGGAGGGCTATGGCTCCACCTTC.

This clone has just a few counts. The chain combines TRBV10-3 with TRBJ1-4, with D possibly TRBD1 on 5 matching bases. The V and J ends lost 0 bases and 8 bases respectively, with 10 bases between them. Germline V gene sequence: CDR1 ENHRY, CDR2 SYGVKD. The CDR3 runs 14 residues. The CDR3 region is CAISESGGEEKLFF. The CDR3 DNA sequence: TGTGCCATCAGTGAGTCGGGAGGGGAAGAAAAACTGTTTTTT.

The V and J genes are TRBV5-1 and TRBJ1-5, with 7 bases matching TRBD1. This CDR3 spans 14 amino acids. Germline lookup yields CDR1 SGHRS and CDR2 YFSETQ. J gave up 3 bases and V 4 bases, and 4 bases lay outside the gene matches. The CDR3 region has the DNA TGCGCCAGCAGCCCTGGGACAGTCAATCAGCCCCAGCATTTT. This gives the protein CASSPGTVNQPQHF. The full variable domain, in which reference TRBV5-1 and TRBJ1-5 provide the parts outside the CDR3, is KAGVTQTPRYLIKTRGQQVTLSCSPISGHRSVSWYQQTPGQGLQFLFEYFSETQRNKGNFPGRFSGRQFSNSRSEMNVSTLELGDSALYLCASSPGTVNQPQHFGDGTRLSIL.

This clone was recorded a few times. V and J are TRBV5-4 and TRBJ1-5; 7 bases are shared with TRBD1. V lost 4 bases, J lost 5 bases, and 6 bases stayed unmatched. The germline V gene has CDR1 SGHNT and CDR2 YYREEE (reference sequence). The CDR3 covers 14 residues. The DNA for the CDR3 is TGTGCCAGCAGCGAACAGGGGAGAGATCAGCCCCAGCATTTT. Amino acid sequence: CASSEQGRDQPQHF.

In its sample, this clone was seen a few times. V is TRBV7-8 and J is TRBJ2-7; TRBD1 matches 8 bases. J gave up 0 bases and V 5 bases, and 12 bases lay outside the gene matches. CDR3 length: 17 amino acids. Germline CDR1 is SGHVS and CDR2 is FQNEAQ. The chain's CDR3 is CASSPGQAASFSYEQYF. In DNA form, the CDR3 reads TGTGCCAGCAGCCCGGGACAGGCCGCCTCGTTCTCCTACGAGCAGTACTTC.

The rearrangement joins TRBV14 to TRBJ2-5, with 8 bases aligning to TRBD1. The last part of the DNA fits TRBJ2-7 better; the J call may be wrong. This CDR3 contains 15 residues. Germline V lookup: CDR1 SGHDN, CDR2 FVKESK. Here the CDR3 reads CASSQGTGFPYEQYF. The CDR3 coding sequence is TGTGCCAGCAGCCAAGGGACAGGGTTTCCCTACGAGCAGTACTTC.

The table lists this clone with a few counts. The J gene is TRBJ1-4, the V gene TRBV2; D gene unclear. CDR3 length equals 13 residues. Germline V CDR1 and CDR2: SNHLY, FYNNEI. Trimming cost V 7 bases and J 1 base, with 7 bases left between them. The CDR3 DNA reads as TGTGCCAGCAACGGAGGAACTAATGAAAAACTGTTTTTT. Its protein product is CASNGGTNEKLFF.

There are a few counts of this clone. The rearrangement links TRBV15 to TRBJ2-5, with TRBD1 as a possible D gene (5 bases). Germline V gene lookup returns CDR1 LNHNV and CDR2 YYDKDF (reference sequence). The CDR3 is made up of 17 amino acids. The V end was cut by 2 bases, the J end by 0 bases, with 16 bases between. The CDR3 spells CATSRSPQKGYQETQYF. The CDR3 DNA reads TGTGCCACCAGCAGATCGCCCCAGAAGGGGTACCAAGAGACCCAGTACTTC.

Only a few counts were recorded for this clone. The genes are TRBV7-2 and TRBJ2-7; 11 nucleotides align to TRBD1. This CDR3 is 15 amino acids long. The germline gives CDR1 SGHTA, CDR2 FQGNSA. The V gene end was trimmed by 0 bases and the J gene end by 3 bases; junction bases not matched to a gene: 1. CDR3 residues: CASSLAGQGVYEQYF. CDR3 bases: TGTGCCAGCAGCTTAGCGGGACAGGGGGTCTACGAGCAGTACTTC. Drawing the rest from reference TRBV7-2 and TRBJ2-7, the complete variable domain is GAGVSQSPSNKVTEKGKDVELRCDPISGHTALYWYRQSLGQGLEFLIYFQGNSAPDKSGLPSDRFSAERTGGSVSTLTIQRTQQEDSAVYLCASSLAGQGVYEQYFGPGTRLTVT.

The chain uses TRBV2 and TRBJ2-7; 12 nucleotides agree with TRBD2. From germline, CDR1 is SNHLY and CDR2 FYNNEI. The CDR3 loop spans 15 amino acids. Trimming removed 5 bases from V and 4 bases from J; junction bases left unmatched: 6. The chain's CDR3 is CASSPLAGGPYEQYF. The DNA for the CDR3 is TGTGCCAGCAGTCCGCTAGCGGGGGGGCCGTACGAGCAGTACTTC.

The chain links TRBV5-1 to TRBJ2-3, with TRBD2 matching 8 bases. V was clipped by 2 bases and J by 3 bases; unmatched bases: 8. The CDR3 totals 16 residues. In germline, CDR1 is SGHRS, CDR2 YFSETQ. The DNA of the CDR3 is TGCGCCAGCAGCTTCCGGGTAGCGGGGTTAACAGATACGCAGTATTTT. It encodes CASSFRVAGLTDTQYF.

The rearrangement joins TRBV6-6 to TRBJ2-3; 11 bases match TRBD2. Germline CDR1 and CDR2: MNHNY and SVGAGI (reference sequence). The V and J ends lost 6 bases and 6 bases, in that order; junction bases with no gene match: 11. The CDR3 has 16 residues. In DNA, the CDR3 is TGTGCCAGCAGACTCTATAGCGGGGGGGCCGGGGATACGCAGTATTTT. This translates into CASRLYSGGAGDTQYF.

The V call is TRBV11-2, the J call TRBJ2-7; TRBD2 aligns across 15 bases. The CDR3 contains 15 residues. Germline lookup yields CDR1 SGHAT and CDR2 FQNNGV. J was trimmed by 7 bases and V by 1 base; bases with no gene match: 2. Here the CDR3 DNA reads TGTGCCAGCAGCTTAGGAGGGACTAGCGGGGGGGAGCAGTACTTC. Its protein product is CASSLGGTSGGEQYF.

J is TRBJ1-5 and V is TRBV6-5; 7 positions match TRBD1. This CDR3 has 16 residues. V lost 4 bases to trimming and J lost 7 bases; unmatched junction nucleotides: 13. Germline lookup yields CDR1 MNHEY and CDR2 SVGAGI. This chain's CDR3 is CASSSRQGGAGQPQHF. The DNA for the CDR3 is TGTGCCAGCAGTTCTCGACAGGGAGGCGCGGGGCAGCCCCAGCATTTT.